A single sample is the source of the 2 T cell receptor beta chains below, sequenced in a study of cytomegalovirus exposure and HLA in healthy donors (dated by TCRdb to 2017 to 2019). Library generation was performed with the immunoSEQ multiplex PCR assay. The multiplex PCR relied on a mix of 60 forward primers for TCR Vbeta segments and 13 reverse primers for TCR Jbeta segments. The clones in this table, taken by TCRdb from immuneACCESS, are in-frame only. Not every clone is retained; where verified, under half of the shortfall comes from an unresolved V gene, and the cause of the rest is unknown. The sample table holds 130,000 to 150,000 clones, of which roughly a tenth were seen once. Over 1.5% of the sample is held by the ten biggest clonotypes. Sequenced sample: PBMCs. The receptor set was obtained from a male donor in good health and CMV-seronegative.

In this sample, this clone turned up a few times. The rearrangement uses TRBV6-6 and TRBJ1-2; 8 bases align to TRBD1. The trim removed 4 bases at V and 7 bases at J, leaving 14 bases unmatched. The CDR3 length is 16 residues. Germline CDR1 is MNHNY and CDR2 is SVGAGI (reference sequence). CDR3 residues: CASSSLRDRTMGGYTF. CDR3 nucleotides: TGTGCCAGCAGTTCACTTCGGGACAGGACAATGGGTGGCTACACCTTC.

This clone was found a few times. This sequence joins TRBV6-1 and TRBJ1-5, with 7 bases fitting TRBD1. The germline V gene has CDR1 MNHNS and CDR2 SASEGT. This CDR3 has 14 amino acids. J was trimmed by 5 bases and V by 4 bases; bases with no gene match: 5. The CDR3 sequence: CASSGTGFYQPQHF. In DNA, the CDR3 is TGTGCCAGCAGTGGGACAGGATTTTATCAGCCCCAGCATTTT.